This T cell receptor (beta chain) is drawn from a study of T-cell reconstitution after alpha-beta-depleted transplantation in children. The CDR3 spans 15 residues. After removal of 1 base from V and 5 bases from J, the junction contained 7 bases not matched to a gene. The germline CDR1 and CDR2 sequences are SNHLY and FYNNEI. Researchers prepared the TCRbeta library using unique molecular identifiers, the study reports. A single record per CDR3 protein comes from TCRdb applying MiXCR to the PCR reads. The repertoire holds more than 250,000 distinct CDR3 sequences, with 9.9% as singletons. In this sample, this clonotype turned up a few times.

The chain has TRBV2 and TRBJ2-5; 7 nucleotides align to TRBD1. This specimen consisted of PBMCs from the stem cell graft donor, obtained from the stem cell graft. The receptor's source is a human donor who donated a stem cell graft to a child with SCID. The CDR3 spells CASSEDKGGMETQYF. In nucleotides, the CDR3 is TGTGCCAGCAGTGAAGATAAAGGGGGCATGGAGACCCAGTACTTC. Filled out from reference TRBV2 and TRBJ2-5, the complete variable domain reads EPEVTQTPSHQVTQMGQEVILRCVPISNHLYFYWYRQILGQKVEFLVSFYNNEISEKSEIFDDQFSVERPDGSNFTLKIRSTKLEDSAMYFCASSEDKGGMETQYFGPGTRLLVL.